This T cell receptor beta chain was retrieved from a study of cytomegalovirus exposure and HLA in healthy donors. General study results and limits: A link between a missense DCLRE1C variant and TCR beta V- and J-gene trimming emerged from a later analysis. Through in vitro validation, a few CMV-associated chains were shown to be specific for CMV antigens.

Amplification used 60 Vbeta primers and 13 Jbeta primers. TCRdb's table, derived via immunoSEQ multiplex PCR, lists solely in-frame clones and lacks some. The sample shows around 200,000 clones, 70% to 85% of them seen only once. About this clone: Its antigen is unidentified.

Germline loops: CDR1 SGHNT, CDR2 YENEEA. V was shortened by 1 base and J by 7 bases, with 5 bases between the two germline ends. The CDR3 loop spans 12 amino acids. The chain employs TRBV11-3 and TRBJ2-1; D remains ambiguous. The receptor's source is a middle-aged woman in good health and CMV-seronegative. The sample consisted of PBMCs. The CDR3 spells CASSLVANEQFF. The CDR3 nucleotides are TGTGCCAGCAGCTTAGTGGCAAATGAGCAGTTCTTC.